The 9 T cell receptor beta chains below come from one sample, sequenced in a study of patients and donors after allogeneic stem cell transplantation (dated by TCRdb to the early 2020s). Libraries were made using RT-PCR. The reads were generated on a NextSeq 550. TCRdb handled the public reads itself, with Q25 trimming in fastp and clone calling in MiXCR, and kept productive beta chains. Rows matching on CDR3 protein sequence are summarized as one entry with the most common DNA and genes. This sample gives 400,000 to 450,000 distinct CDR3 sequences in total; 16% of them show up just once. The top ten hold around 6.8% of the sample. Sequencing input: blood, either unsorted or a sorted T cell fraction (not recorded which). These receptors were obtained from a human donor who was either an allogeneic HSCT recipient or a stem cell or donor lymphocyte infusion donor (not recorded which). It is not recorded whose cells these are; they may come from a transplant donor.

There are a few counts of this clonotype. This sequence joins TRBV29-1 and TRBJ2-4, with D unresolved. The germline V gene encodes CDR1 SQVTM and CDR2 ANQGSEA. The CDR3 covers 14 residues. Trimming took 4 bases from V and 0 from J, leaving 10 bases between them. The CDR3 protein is CSVVPHSAKNIQYF. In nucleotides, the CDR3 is TGCAGCGTTGTTCCCCACTCAGCCAAAAACATTCAGTACTTC.

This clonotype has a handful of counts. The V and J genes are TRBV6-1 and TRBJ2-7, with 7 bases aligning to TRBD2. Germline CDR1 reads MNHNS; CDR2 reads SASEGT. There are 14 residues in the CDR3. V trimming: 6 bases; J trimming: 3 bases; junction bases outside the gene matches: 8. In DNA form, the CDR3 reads TGTGCCAGCAGCGCCGGGAGGCGGAACTACGAGCAGTACTTC. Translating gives CASSAGRRNYEQYF.

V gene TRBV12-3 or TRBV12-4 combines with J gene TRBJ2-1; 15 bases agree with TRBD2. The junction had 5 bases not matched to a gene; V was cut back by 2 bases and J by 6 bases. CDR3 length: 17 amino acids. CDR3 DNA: TGTGCCAGCAGTTTAAGGACTAGCGGGGGGGCCGGCAATGAGCAGTTCTTC. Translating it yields CASSLRTSGGAGNEQFF.

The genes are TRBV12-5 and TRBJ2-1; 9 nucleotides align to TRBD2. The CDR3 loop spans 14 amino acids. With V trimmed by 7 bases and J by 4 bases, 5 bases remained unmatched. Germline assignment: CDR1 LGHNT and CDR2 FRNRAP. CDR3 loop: CASASSGNYNEQFF. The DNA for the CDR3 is TGTGCTAGTGCCTCTAGCGGGAATTACAATGAGCAGTTCTTC.

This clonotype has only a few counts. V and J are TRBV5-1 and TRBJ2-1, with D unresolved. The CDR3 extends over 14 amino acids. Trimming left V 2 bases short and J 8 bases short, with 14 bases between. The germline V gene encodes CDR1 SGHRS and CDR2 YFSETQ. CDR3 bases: TGCGCCAGCAGCTTCCGCCAGGCCCGAGATGAGCAGTTCTTC. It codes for CASSFRQARDEQFF. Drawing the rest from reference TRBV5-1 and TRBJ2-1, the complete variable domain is KAGVTQTPRYLIKTRGQQVTLSCSPISGHRSVSWYQQTPGQGLQFLFEYFSETQRNKGNFPGRFSGRQFSNSRSEMNVSTLELGDSALYLCASSFRQARDEQFFGPGTRLTVL.

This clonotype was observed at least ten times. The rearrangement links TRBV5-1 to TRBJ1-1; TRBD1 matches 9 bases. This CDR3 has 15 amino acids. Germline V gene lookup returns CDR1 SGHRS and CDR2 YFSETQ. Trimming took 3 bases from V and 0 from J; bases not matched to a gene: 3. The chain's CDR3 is CASSSRDRVNTEAFF. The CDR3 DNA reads TGCGCCAGCAGCTCCCGGGACAGGGTGAACACTGAAGCTTTCTTT. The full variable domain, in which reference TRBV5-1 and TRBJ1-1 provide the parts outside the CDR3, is KAGVTQTPRYLIKTRGQQVTLSCSPISGHRSVSWYQQTPGQGLQFLFEYFSETQRNKGNFPGRFSGRQFSNSRSEMNVSTLELGDSALYLCASSSRDRVNTEAFFGQGTRLTVV.

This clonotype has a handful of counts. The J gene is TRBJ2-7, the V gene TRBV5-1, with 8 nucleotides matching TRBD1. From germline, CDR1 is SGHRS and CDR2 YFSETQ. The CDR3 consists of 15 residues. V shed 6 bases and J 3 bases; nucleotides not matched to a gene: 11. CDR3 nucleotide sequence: TGCGCCAGCAAATTTGCGGGACAGGTTCACTACGAGCAGTACTTC. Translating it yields CASKFAGQVHYEQYF.

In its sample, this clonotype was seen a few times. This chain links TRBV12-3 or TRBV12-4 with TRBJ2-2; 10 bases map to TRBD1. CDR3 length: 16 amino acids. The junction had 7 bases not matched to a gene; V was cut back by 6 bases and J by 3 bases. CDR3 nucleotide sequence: TGTGCCAGCAGCCGTAGGACAGGGGGGTACACCGGGGAGCTGTTTTTT. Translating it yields CASSRRTGGYTGELFF.

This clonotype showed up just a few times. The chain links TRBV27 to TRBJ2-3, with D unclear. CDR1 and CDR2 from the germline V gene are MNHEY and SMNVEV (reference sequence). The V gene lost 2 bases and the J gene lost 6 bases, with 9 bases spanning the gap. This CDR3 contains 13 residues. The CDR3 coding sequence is TGTGCCAGCAGTTTAGCCGGCCTGGATACGCAGTATTTT. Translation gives CASSLAGLDTQYF.